This paragraph covers one TCR beta chain sequence. As yet, its antigen is unknown. This sample was included in a study of Tregs in tolerant kidney transplant recipients. Broader study findings: The most relevant donor-specific Treg TCRbeta repertoire apparently came from expansion with activated donor B cells.

Sequencing used immunoSEQ multiplex PCR; TCRdb keeps in-frame clones, though not all of them. This sample carries 35,000 to 55,000 clones, 91% of them seen once, and the ten largest clones take 0.7%. V shed 3 bases, J shed 2 bases, and the junction held 1 base outside the gene matches. The CDR3 loop spans 14 amino acids. CDR1 KGHSH and CDR2 LQKENI come from the germline V gene. Sequencing input: Tregs from blood. V is TRBV18 and J is TRBJ2-5; 9 positions match TRBD2. The sequence derives from a human donor in good health. CDR3 loop: CASSPAGGQETQYF. CDR3 sequence (DNA): TGTGCCAGCTCACCGGCGGGAGGGCAAGAGACCCAGTACTTC.